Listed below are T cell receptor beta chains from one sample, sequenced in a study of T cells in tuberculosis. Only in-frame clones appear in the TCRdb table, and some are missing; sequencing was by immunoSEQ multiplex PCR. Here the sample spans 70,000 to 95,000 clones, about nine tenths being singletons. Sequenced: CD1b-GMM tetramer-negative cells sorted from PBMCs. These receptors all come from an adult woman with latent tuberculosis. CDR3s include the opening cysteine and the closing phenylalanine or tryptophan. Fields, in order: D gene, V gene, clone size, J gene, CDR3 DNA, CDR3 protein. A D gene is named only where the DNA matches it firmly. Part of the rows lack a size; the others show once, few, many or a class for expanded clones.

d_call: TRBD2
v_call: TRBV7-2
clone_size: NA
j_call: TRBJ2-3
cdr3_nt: TGTGCCAGCGGCCCTAGCGGGTTGCCAGGGGATACGCAGTATTTT
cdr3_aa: CASGPSGLPGDTQYF

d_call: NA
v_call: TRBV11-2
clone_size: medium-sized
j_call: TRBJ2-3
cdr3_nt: TGTGCCAGCAGCTTTTGGGGCGGAAACCCAGATACGCAGTATTTT
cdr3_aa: CASSFWGGNPDTQYF

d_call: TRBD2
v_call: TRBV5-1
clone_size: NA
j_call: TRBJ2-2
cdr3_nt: TGCGCCAGCAGCCCCTACGGGACATTAGGACTAGCGGTCAACGTGTCGAACACCGGGGAGCTGTTTTTT
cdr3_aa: CASSPYGTLGLAVNVSNTGELFF

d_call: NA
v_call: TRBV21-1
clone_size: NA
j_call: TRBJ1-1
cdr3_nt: TGTGCCAGCAGCAAAAGGGGGGGGAGTCCACATATCACTGAAGCTTTCTTT
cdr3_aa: CASSKRGGSPHITEAFF

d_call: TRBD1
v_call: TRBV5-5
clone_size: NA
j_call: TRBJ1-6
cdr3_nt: TGTGCCAGCAGCTTGGAGGGGGCTGGGAATTCACCCCTCCACTTT
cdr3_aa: CASSLEGAGNSPLHF

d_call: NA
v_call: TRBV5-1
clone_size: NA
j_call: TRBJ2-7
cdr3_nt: TGCGCCAGCAGCTTATCCCCACAGGTAACCTACGAGCAGTACTTC
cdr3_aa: CASSLSPQVTYEQYF

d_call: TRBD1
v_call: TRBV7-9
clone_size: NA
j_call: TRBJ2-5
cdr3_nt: TGTGCCAGCAGCTTAGGGACAGGGGGCATGGAGACCCAGTACTTC
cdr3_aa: CASSLGTGGMETQYF

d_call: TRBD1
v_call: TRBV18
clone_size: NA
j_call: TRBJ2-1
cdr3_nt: TGTGCCAGCTCACCTGAGACAGGGGGCTACAATGAGCAGTTCTTC
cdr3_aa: CASSPETGGYNEQFF

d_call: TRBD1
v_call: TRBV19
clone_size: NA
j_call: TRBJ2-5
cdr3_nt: TGTGCCAGTAGTATGAACAGGGGAGAGACCCAGTACTTC
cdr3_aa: CASSMNRGETQYF

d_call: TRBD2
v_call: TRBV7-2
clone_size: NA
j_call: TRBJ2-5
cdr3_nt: TGTGCCAGCACCCATGGGGGGCTAGCGGGGGCACATCGCGAGACCCAGTACTTC
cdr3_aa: CASTHGGLAGAHRETQYF

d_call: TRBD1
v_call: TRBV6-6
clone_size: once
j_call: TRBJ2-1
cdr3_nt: TGTGCCAGCAGCTCAGCCGGGACAGGGAGCTATGAGCAGTTCTTC
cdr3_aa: CASSSAGTGSYEQFF

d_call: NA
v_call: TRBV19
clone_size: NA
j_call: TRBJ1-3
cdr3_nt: TGTGCCAGTAGACAGTCGGGAGGAAACACCATATATTTT
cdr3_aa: CASRQSGGNTIYF

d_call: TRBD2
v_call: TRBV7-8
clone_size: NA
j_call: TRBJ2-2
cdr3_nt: TGTGCCAGCAGCTTATATCTCCTTACTCTGGCGGGGGGCCCTAAGAACACCGGGGAGCTGTTTTTT
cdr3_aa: CASSLYLLTLAGGPKNTGELFF

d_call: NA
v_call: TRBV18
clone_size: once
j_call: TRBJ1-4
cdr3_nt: TGTGCCAGCTCACGAAAAGGGGGTCCTAATGAAAAACTGTTTTTT
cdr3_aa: CASSRKGGPNEKLFF

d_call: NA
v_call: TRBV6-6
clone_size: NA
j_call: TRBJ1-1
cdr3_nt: TGTGCCAGCAGTTACTCAGGGGGGGCCCCGGAAGCTTTCTTT
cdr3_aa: CASSYSGGAPEAFF

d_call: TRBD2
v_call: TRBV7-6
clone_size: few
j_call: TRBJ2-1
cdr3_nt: TGTGCCAGCAGCCCGCTAGCGGATTCCTACAATGAGCAGTTCTTC
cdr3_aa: CASSPLADSYNEQFF

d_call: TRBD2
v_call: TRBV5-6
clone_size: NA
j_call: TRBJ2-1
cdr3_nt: TGTGCCAGCAGCTTGGGCGGGGGGGGGAGGGATGAGCAGTTCTTC
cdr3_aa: CASSLGGGGRDEQFF

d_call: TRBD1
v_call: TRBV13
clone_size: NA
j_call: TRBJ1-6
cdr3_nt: TGTGCCAGCAGCTTCGGGACAGCAAATAATTCACCCCTCCACTTT
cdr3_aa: CASSFGTANNSPLHF

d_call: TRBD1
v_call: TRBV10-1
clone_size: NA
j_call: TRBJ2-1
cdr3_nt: TGCGCCACCCAGACAGGGATCTACAATGAGCAGTTCTTC
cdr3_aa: CATQTGIYNEQFF

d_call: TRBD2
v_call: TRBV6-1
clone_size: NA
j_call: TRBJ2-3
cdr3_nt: TGTGCCAGCAGTGGTTCTGGACTAGCGGTCTCTAGCACAGATACGCAGTATTTT
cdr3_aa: CASSGSGLAVSSTDTQYF

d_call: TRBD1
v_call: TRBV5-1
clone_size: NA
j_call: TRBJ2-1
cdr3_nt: TGCGCCAGCAGCTACACGCAGGGGGTCTCCTACAATGAGCAGTTCTTC
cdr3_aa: CASSYTQGVSYNEQFF

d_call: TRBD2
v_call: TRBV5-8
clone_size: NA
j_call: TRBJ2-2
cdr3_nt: TGTGCCAGCAGCTTGGGTTCGCTAGCGGGGAACACCGGGGAGCTGTTTTTT
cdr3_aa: CASSLGSLAGNTGELFF

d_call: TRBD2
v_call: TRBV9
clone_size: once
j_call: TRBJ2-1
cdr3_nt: TGTGCCAGCAGCCCCCGACTAGCGCGAGATGAGCAGTTCTTC
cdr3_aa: CASSPRLARDEQFF

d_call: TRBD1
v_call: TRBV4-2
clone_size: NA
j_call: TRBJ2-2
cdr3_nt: TGTGCCAGCAGCCAAGGCACAGGGGGAGACACCGGGGAGCTGTTTTTT
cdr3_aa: CASSQGTGGDTGELFF

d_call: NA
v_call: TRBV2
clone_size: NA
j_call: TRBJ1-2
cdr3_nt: TGTGCCAGCAGTGAAGCGCGGGCCTATGGCCTCGGCTACACCTTC
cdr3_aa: CASSEARAYGLGYTF

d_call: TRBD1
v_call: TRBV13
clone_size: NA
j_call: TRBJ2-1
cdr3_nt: TGTGCCAGCAGCTCCGGGACAGTCGATGAGCAGTTCTTC
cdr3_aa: CASSSGTVDEQFF

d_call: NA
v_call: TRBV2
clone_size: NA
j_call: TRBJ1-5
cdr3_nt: TGTGCCAGCAGTGAATTGAACAGGGGCAATCAGCCCCAGCATTTT
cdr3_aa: CASSELNRGNQPQHF

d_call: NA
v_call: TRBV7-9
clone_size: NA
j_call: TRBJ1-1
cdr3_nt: TGTGCCAGCAGCACAGGGACATTGAACACTGAAGCTTTCTTT
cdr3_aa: CASSTGTLNTEAFF

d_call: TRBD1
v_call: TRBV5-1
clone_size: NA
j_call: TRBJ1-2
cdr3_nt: TGCGCCAGCAGCTGGATGGACAGGGGGCATAATGGCTACACCTTC
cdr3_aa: CASSWMDRGHNGYTF

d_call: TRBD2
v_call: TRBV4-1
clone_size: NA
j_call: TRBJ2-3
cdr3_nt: TGCGCCAGCAGCCAACCACACCGACTAGCGGGGGGGACAGATACGCAGTATTTT
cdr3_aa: CASSQPHRLAGGTDTQYF

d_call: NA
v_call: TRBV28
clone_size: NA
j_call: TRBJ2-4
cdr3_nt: TGTGCCAGCAGTCCCGCCCTAAGTCTGGGGCTCGGGTCCATTCAGTACTTC
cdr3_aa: CASSPALSLGLGSIQYF

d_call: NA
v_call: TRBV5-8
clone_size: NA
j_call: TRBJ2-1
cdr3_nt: TGTGCCAGCAGCTTTACAGGTTACGATGAGCAGTTCTTC
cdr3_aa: CASSFTGYDEQFF

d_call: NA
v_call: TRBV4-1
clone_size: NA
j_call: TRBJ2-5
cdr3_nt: TGCGCCAGCAGCCAAGGGTTAGCCGTCCAAGAGACCCAGTACTTC
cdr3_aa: CASSQGLAVQETQYF

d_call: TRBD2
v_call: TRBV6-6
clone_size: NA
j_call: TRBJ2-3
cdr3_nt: TGTGCCAGCAGCCGGGGGGTTAGGACAGATACGCAGTATTTT
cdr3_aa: CASSRGVRTDTQYF

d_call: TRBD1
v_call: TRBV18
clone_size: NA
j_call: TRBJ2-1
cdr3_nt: TGTGCCAGCTCACCTTCGGGACAGGGTGTAAATGAGCAGTTCTTC
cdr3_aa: CASSPSGQGVNEQFF

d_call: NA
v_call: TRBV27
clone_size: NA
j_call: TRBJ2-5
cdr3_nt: TGTGCCAGTAAAAGGGGGACCCAGTACTTC
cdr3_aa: CASKRGTQYF

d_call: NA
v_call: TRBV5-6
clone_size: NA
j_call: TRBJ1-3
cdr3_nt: TGTGCCAGCAGCTTGGAGGCAGGTTCCGGAAACACCATATATTTT
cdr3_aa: CASSLEAGSGNTIYF

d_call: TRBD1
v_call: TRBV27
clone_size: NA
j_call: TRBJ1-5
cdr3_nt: TGTGCCAGCAGTTGGGGATTTCCGGGACAGGGGAGAAGCAATCAGCCCCAGCATTTT
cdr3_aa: CASSWGFPGQGRSNQPQHF

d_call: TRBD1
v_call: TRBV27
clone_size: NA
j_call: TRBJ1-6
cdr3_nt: TGTGCCAGCAGTTTCGGACAGGGAACAAATTCACCCCTCCACTTT
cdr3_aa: CASSFGQGTNSPLHF

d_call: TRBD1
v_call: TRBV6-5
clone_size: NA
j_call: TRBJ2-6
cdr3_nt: TGTGCCAGCAGCGCCACAGGGGCTGGGGCCAACGTCCTGACTTTC
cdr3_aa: CASSATGAGANVLTF

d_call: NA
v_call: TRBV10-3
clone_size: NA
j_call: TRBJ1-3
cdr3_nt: TGTGCCTCACAGGGACAAAACACCATATATTTT
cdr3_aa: CASQGQNTIYF

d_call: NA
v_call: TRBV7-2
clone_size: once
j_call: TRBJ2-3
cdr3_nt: TGTGCCAGCAGCCTTAGCGGCTCAAGCACAGATACGCAGTATTTT
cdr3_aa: CASSLSGSSTDTQYF

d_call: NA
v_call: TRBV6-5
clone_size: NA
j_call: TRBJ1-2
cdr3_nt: TGTGCCAGCAGTCCGGGGGATGGCTACACCTTC
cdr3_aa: CASSPGDGYTF

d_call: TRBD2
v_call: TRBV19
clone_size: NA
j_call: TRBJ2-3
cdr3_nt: TGTGCCAGTAGGCGCCTAGCGGGGGACACAGATACGCAGTATTTT
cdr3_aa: CASRRLAGDTDTQYF

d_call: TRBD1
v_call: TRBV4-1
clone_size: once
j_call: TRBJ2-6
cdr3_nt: TGCGCCAGCAGCCAACCAGCCGGGACAGGGGAGACTGGGGCCAACGTCCTGACTTTC
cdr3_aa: CASSQPAGTGETGANVLTF

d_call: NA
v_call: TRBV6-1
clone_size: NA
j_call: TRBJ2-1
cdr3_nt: TGTGCCAGCAATTGGCTCAATGAGCAGTTCTTC
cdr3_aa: CASNWLNEQFF

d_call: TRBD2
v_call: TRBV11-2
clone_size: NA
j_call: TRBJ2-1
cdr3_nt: TGTGCCAGCAGCTCACCTAGCGGGGACAATGAGCAGTTCTTC
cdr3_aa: CASSSPSGDNEQFF

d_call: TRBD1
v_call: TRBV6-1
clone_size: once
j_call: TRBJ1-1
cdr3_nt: TGTGCCACTCGACAGGGGGCGCAGGGGGGTGAAGCTTTCTTT
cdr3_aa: CATRQGAQGGEAFF

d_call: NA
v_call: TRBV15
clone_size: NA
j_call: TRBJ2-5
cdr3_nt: TGTGCCACCAGCAGGAACACAGGGCGCGGAGAGACCCAGTACTTC
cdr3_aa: CATSRNTGRGETQYF

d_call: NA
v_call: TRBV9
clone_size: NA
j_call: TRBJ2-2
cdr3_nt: TGTGCCAGCAGCGTAGAGGGGGACACCGGGGAGCTGTTTTTT
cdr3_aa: CASSVEGDTGELFF

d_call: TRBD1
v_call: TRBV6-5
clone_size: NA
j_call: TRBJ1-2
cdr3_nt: TGTGCCAGCAGTTACTCGTTTGTGGGACAGGGCTCTGGCTACACCTTC
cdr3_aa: CASSYSFVGQGSGYTF

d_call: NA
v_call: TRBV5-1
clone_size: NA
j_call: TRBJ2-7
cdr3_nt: TGCGCCAGCAGCTTGGTTCTTGGCGGGGACCCGTACGAGCAGTACTTC
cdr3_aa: CASSLVLGGDPYEQYF

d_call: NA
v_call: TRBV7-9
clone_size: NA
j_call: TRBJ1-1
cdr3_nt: TGTGCCAGCAGCCTCACAGGGTCTGACACTGAAGCTTTCTTT
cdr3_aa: CASSLTGSDTEAFF

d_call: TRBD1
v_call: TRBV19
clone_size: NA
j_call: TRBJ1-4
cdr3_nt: TGTGCCAGTAGTATAACCGGGACAGTAAATGAAAAACTGTTTTTT
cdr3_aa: CASSITGTVNEKLFF